The rows below give T cell receptor beta chains drawn from one sample of a study of T-cell memory formation after mild COVID-19. TCRdb reprocessed the 5' RACE reads via MiXCR and lists one record per CDR3 protein. The sample includes under 400,000 distinct CDR3 sequences, around a fifth seen only once; the top ten take under 15%. Sequencing was performed on PBMCs or a T cell subset sorted from them (not recorded which). The receptors originated from an adult woman who had mild COVID-19 (a few samples of this study predate the infection). Cell type and time point are not known. Both conserved end residues are trimmed from each CDR3.

cdr3_aa | j_call | v_call
ASSLTGVHTEAF | TRBJ1-1 | TRBV5-1
AASRGLTDTEAF | TRBJ1-1 | TRBV10-3
ASSQPGQSHSGANVLT | TRBJ2-6 | TRBV7-9
ATNPGADGYT | TRBJ1-2 | TRBV19
ASSEDRMGEQY | TRBJ2-7 | TRBV2
ASSLKQGVTGELF | TRBJ2-2 | TRBV7-8
ASSSLVGGAF | TRBJ1-1 | TRBV7-6
ASSEMTGHQDYGYT | TRBJ1-2 | TRBV18
ASSLGSMAWGEQF | TRBJ2-1 | TRBV7-9
SASTGTRSSGANVLT | TRBJ2-6 | TRBV20-1
ASSPKAPANYGYT | TRBJ1-2 | TRBV27
ASDLEGLVTDTQY | TRBJ2-3 | TRBV12-3/TRBV12-4
ASRLAGGQPQH | TRBJ1-5 | TRBV12-3/TRBV12-4
AIQKGDYGYT | TRBJ1-2 | TRBV10-3
ASSPDRSYNEQF | TRBJ2-1 | TRBV6-5
ASSVGRGSTDTQY | TRBJ2-3 | TRBV6-1
ASSSQTSTDTQY | TRBJ2-3 | TRBV6-5
ATSDRGLTDTQY | TRBJ2-3 | TRBV24-1
ASSPRQGKNGYT | TRBJ1-2 | TRBV12-3/TRBV12-4